Below are 21 T cell receptor beta chains sequenced from a single sample in a study of early T cells in non-severe SARS-CoV-2 infection. TCRdb analysed the 5' RACE reads with MiXCR anew, one entry per CDR3 protein. The table has 26,000 or so distinct CDR3 sequences, 5.1% seen once. The sample was whole blood. The source is an adult who was a healthcare worker with PCR-confirmed SARS-CoV-2 infection or an uninfected control (not recorded which).

As to this clonotype: As the CDR3 is not closed by the conserved phenylalanine or tryptophan, this likely results from a read error. V usage is TRBV27 and J usage is TRBJ2-3; D remains unclear. Germline V gene data show CDR1 as MNHEY and CDR2 as SMNVEV (reference sequence). The CDR3 extends over 16 amino acids. Trimming left V 6 bases short and J 2 bases short, with 18 bases between. CDR3 in DNA: TGTGCCAGCAGCCGCCTTCCATCCAAATCCACAGATACGCAGTATATT. It is translated as CASSRLPSKSTDTQYI.

V gene TRBV5-1 combines with J gene TRBJ2-7; D not resolved. The CDR3 consists of 11 residues. V shed 4 bases and J shed 2 bases, with 4 bases lying between them. Germline V gene sequence: CDR1 SGHRS, CDR2 YFSETQ. Here the CDR3 DNA reads TGCGCCAGCAGCCTACCCTACGAGCAGTACTTC. It encodes CASSLPYEQYF.

This clonotype was found many times. The rearrangement joins TRBV24-1 to TRBJ2-1, with TRBD1 identical over 7 bases. The length of the CDR3 is 15 residues. J lost 8 bases, V lost 4 bases, and 10 bases had no gene match. The germline gives CDR1 KGHDR, CDR2 SFDVKD. CDR3 nucleotides: TGTGCCACCAGTGAAGGGACAGAGTGGACTGATGAGCAGTTCTTC. It translates to CATSEGTEWTDEQFF.

The J gene is TRBJ2-1, the V gene TRBV5-5; a possible D gene is TRBD2 (5 bases). V gave up 0 bases and J gave up 3 bases, with 10 bases separating them. Germline CDR1 reads SGHKS; CDR2 reads YYEKEE (reference sequence). This CDR3 has 15 residues. This CDR3 reads CASSLALANYNEQFF. CDR3 bases: TGTGCCAGCAGCTTGGCCCTAGCCAACTACAATGAGCAGTTCTTC.

In this sample, this clonotype is medium-sized. The chain recombines TRBV4-1 with TRBJ1-1; D perhaps matches TRBD1 (5 bases). There are 13 residues in the CDR3. V was shortened by 0 bases and J by 8 bases, with 10 bases between the two germline ends. CDR1 is MGHRA, CDR2 YSYEKL, per germline. CDR3 DNA sequence: TGCGCCAGCAGCCAAGATAGGGGCAAAGAAGCTTTCTTT. This sequence encodes CASSQDRGKEAFF.

This clonotype was counted many times. This chain joins TRBV18 and TRBJ2-7; D tentatively fits TRBD1 or TRBD2 (5 bases each). Trimming stripped 2 bases from V and 0 bases from J, with 14 bases between. CDR3 length equals 16 residues. Germline V lookup: CDR1 KGHSH, CDR2 LQKENI. The CDR3 region is CASSPLPGAFSYEQYF. The CDR3 DNA is TGTGCCAGCTCACCATTGCCCGGGGCCTTCTCCTACGAGCAGTACTTC.

Within the sample, this clonotype is medium-sized (0.01 to 0.1%). The V and J genes are TRBV6-5 and TRBJ2-3, with TRBD2 identical over 14 bases. Germline V gene data show CDR1 as MNHEY and CDR2 as SVGAGI. CDR3 size: 18 residues. V dropped 5 bases and J dropped 2; count of bases not matched to a gene: 9. CDR3 loop: CASSAHPGLAGDTDTQYF. CDR3 bases: TGTGCCAGCAGTGCCCACCCGGGACTAGCGGGGGACACAGATACGCAGTATTTT.

In this sample, this clonotype turned up many times. This sequence joins TRBV9 and TRBJ1-4, with D perhaps TRBD1 (6 bases). V was shortened by 6 bases and J by 4 bases, with 16 bases between the two germline ends. Germline assignment: CDR1 SGDLS and CDR2 YYNGEE. The CDR3 has 15 residues. For the CDR3, the DNA is TGTGCCAGCACCCTAACGGGACAAAGTAATGAAAAACTGTTTTTT. Protein sequence: CASTLTGQSNEKLFF. Full variable domain (outside the CDR3, taken from reference TRBV9 and TRBJ1-4): DSGVTQTPKHLITATGQRVTLRCSPRSGDLSVYWYQQSLDQGLQFLIQYYNGEERAKGNILERFSAQQFPDLHSELNLSSLELGDSALYFCASTLTGQSNEKLFFGSGTQLSVL.

The chain is built from TRBV3-1 and TRBJ1-1, with no clear D. CDR3 length: 12 amino acids. The V and J ends lost 4 bases and 1 base respectively, with 4 bases between them. Per germline, CDR1 LGHDT and CDR2 YNNKEL (reference sequence). Written as DNA, the CDR3 is TGTGCCAGCAGCCCCGAGAACACTGAAGCTTTCTTT. Protein sequence: CASSPENTEAFF. The full variable domain, its missing parts supplied by reference TRBV3-1 and TRBJ1-1, is DTAVSQTPKYLVTQMGNDKSIKCEQNLGHDTMYWYKQDSKKFLKIMFSYNNKELIINETVPNRFSPKSPDKAHLNLHINSLELGDSAVYFCASSPENTEAFFGQGTRLTVV.

In its sample, this clonotype was seen many times. The chain joins TRBV18 to TRBJ1-2; 10 nucleotides align to TRBD1. The CDR3 is 17 amino acids. V dropped 1 base and J dropped 7; count of bases not matched to a gene: 12. CDR1 KGHSH and CDR2 LQKENI come from the germline V gene. CDR3 nucleotides: TGTGCCAGCTCACCACAAGAGACAGGGGGCGCACCAGGTGGCTACACCTTC. It specifies CASSPQETGGAPGGYTF.

This clonotype was found many times. The rearrangement uses TRBV6-2 or TRBV6-3 and TRBJ2-3; D gene unclear. Germline V gene data show CDR1 as MNHEY and CDR2 as SVGEGT. The V end lost 2 bases, the J end lost 2 bases, and 11 bases lay between the germline ends. The CDR3 spans 15 residues. CDR3 nucleotides: TGTGCCAGCAGTTACGGACCGCCCGACACAGATACGCAGTATTTT. This sequence encodes CASSYGPPDTDTQYF.

Notes on this clonotype: A much larger clone differs by one base, so this may be a read error. V is TRBV20-1 and J is TRBJ1-2; a weak D match, TRBD1 (5 bases). This CDR3 region has 14 residues. CDR1 and CDR2 from the germline V gene are DFQATT and SNEGSKA (reference sequence). Trimming shortened V by 8 bases and J by 4 bases, and 20 bases separated the two germline ends. In DNA form, the CDR3 reads TGCAGTTCACACCACAGGCTTCCTGCCTATGGCTACACCTTC. Amino acid sequence: CSSHHRLPAYGYTF.

This rearrangement joins TRBV7-6 to TRBJ2-1, with 12 nucleotides matching TRBD2. The CDR3 runs to 14 residues. V shed 0 bases, J shed 10 bases, and the junction held 1 base outside the gene matches. The germline gives CDR1 SGHVS, CDR2 FNYEAQ. CDR3 bases: TGTGCCAGCAGCTTAGCCGGACTAGCGGGGGAGCAGTTCTTC. Its protein product is CASSLAGLAGEQFF.

This clonotype was detected only a few times. The V and J genes are TRBV19 and TRBJ1-2; TRBD1 might be the D (6 bases). Germline CDR1 LNHDA, CDR2 SQIVND (reference sequence). V was pared by 5 bases and J by 6 bases, with 25 bases between. The CDR3 runs to 17 residues. The DNA for the CDR3 is TGTGCCAGTAGTTCCGGCCCCGGGACACCGATGGGAAATGGCTACACCTTC. Encoded protein: CASSSGPGTPMGNGYTF.

By its share, this clonotype is medium-sized (0.01 to 0.1%). This chain connects TRBV7-2 to TRBJ2-7, with a tentative D call TRBD1 (6 bases). Germline lookup yields CDR1 SGHTA and CDR2 FQGNSA. The CDR3 runs 15 residues. Deletions cut 5 bases from V and 4 bases from J, with 18 bases between. CDR3 protein: CASSVRDNEEYEQYF. The CDR3 DNA follows: TGTGCCAGCAGCGTCCGGGACAATGAAGAATACGAGCAGTACTTC.

Ten or more counts support this clonotype. The V gene is TRBV5-6, the J gene TRBJ1-1; D remains ambiguous. The CDR3 runs 11 residues. Trimming stripped 4 bases from V and 10 bases from J, with 11 bases between. Germline-derived CDR1 and CDR2 are SGHDT and YYEEEE. The CDR3 DNA reads as TGTGCCAGCAGCATGGGCCGGGGAGCTTTCTTT. Translating it yields CASSMGRGAFF. Full variable domain (remainder filled in from reference TRBV5-6 and TRBJ1-1): DAGVTQSPTHLIKTRGQQVTLRCSPKSGHDTVSWYQQALGQGPQFIFQYYEEEERQRGNFPDRFSGHQFPNYSSELNVNALLLGDSALYLCASSMGRGAFFGQGTRLTVV.

This clonotype was seen repeatedly, ten times or more. CDR3 protein: CASSASPAYEQYF. For the CDR3, the DNA is TGTGCCAGCAGTGCTTCTCCCGCCTACGAGCAGTACTTC. The gene calls are TRBV6-1 and TRBJ2-7; D is unclear. V was pared by 4 bases and J by 2 bases, with 9 bases between. The CDR3 loop spans 13 amino acids. Germline V gene data show CDR1 as MNHNS and CDR2 as SASEGT.

This clonotype showed up just a few times. The CDR3 loop is CASSNNRATNEKLFF. CDR3 sequence (DNA): TGTGCCAGCAGTAACAACAGGGCAACTAATGAAAAACTGTTTTTT. The V and J genes are TRBV6-5 and TRBJ1-4; possibly TRBD1 for D (6 bases). Germline V gene sequence: CDR1 MNHEY, CDR2 SVGAGI. V was cut by 5 bases and J by 0 bases, with 10 bases left in between. The CDR3 is 15 amino acids.

This clonotype was counted many times. V is TRBV7-6 and J is TRBJ2-3, with 16 bases that match TRBD2. The V segment lost 5 bases and the J segment 3 bases; nucleotides outside the gene matches: 11. Germline values: CDR1 SGHVS, CDR2 FNYEAQ. This CDR3 comprises 19 residues. The CDR3 DNA reads as TGTGCCAGCAGCCGACCCGGGACTAGCGGGGGGGCACAAACAGATACGCAGTATTTT. Residues: CASSRPGTSGGAQTDTQYF.

This clonotype was counted at least ten times. DNA of the CDR3: TGTGCCTGGAGTGTTGCCGGGGTCAGCACTGAAGCTTTCTTT. Residues: CAWSVAGVSTEAFF. This chain uses TRBV30 with TRBJ1-1; no firm D call. Germline lookup yields CDR1 GTSNPN and CDR2 SVGIG (reference sequence). The CDR3 loop spans 14 amino acids. Trimming took off 0 bases at V and 4 bases at J, with 12 bases between the two ends.

The table lists this clonotype with many counts. CDR3 region: CASMQGGITEAFF. CDR3 nucleotide sequence: TGTGCCAGCATGCAGGGGGGGATCACTGAAGCTTTCTTT. This chain uses TRBV12-3 or TRBV12-4 with TRBJ1-1; 7 bases match TRBD1. The CDR3 is 13 residues long. Germline trimming cut 7 bases from V and 4 bases from J; bases unmatched to any gene: 6.